These 14 T cell receptor beta chains share one sample of origin, sequenced in a study of molecular identifiers for immune sequencing clone quantification. TCRdb reprocessed the PCR reads with MiXCR, giving one entry per CDR3 protein. Here the sample spans some 65,000 distinct CDR3 sequences, around 18% being singletons. The sample consisted of naive CD8+ T cells from blood, with Jurkat cell RNA spiked in. Regarding subset: FACS-sorted CD8+CD4-CCR7+CD45RA+ naive T cells. These receptors all come from a human donor in good health. Some libraries in this study had Jurkat cell RNA spiked in.

In the case of this clonotype: This may be a read error, as it is one base from a much larger clone. J is TRBJ1-3 and V is TRBV6-6; possible D gene TRBD1, 5 bases. The CDR3 covers 15 residues. Germline values: CDR1 MNHNY, CDR2 SVGAGI (reference sequence). The CDR3 sequence: CASSYIGTEGNTTYF. CDR3 coding DNA: TGTGCCAGCAGTTACATCGGGACGGAAGGAAACACCACATATTTT.

This clonotype was seen many times. This rearrangement joins TRBV4-1 to TRBJ1-5; 7 bases are shared with TRBD1. The CDR3 has 15 residues. Germline assignment: CDR1 MGHRA and CDR2 YSYEKL. J lost 3 bases, V lost 1 base, and 3 bases had no gene match. The CDR3 DNA reads as TGCGCCAGCAGCCAAGGGACAGGAATCAATCAGCCCCAGCATTTT. This encodes CASSQGTGINQPQHF.

Many counts were recorded for this clonotype. J is TRBJ2-2 and V is TRBV7-9, with 9 bases identical to TRBD1. The CDR3 runs 15 residues. V trimming: 2 bases; J trimming: 6 bases; junction bases outside the gene matches: 4. CDR1 and CDR2 from the germline V gene are SEHNR and FQNEAQ (reference sequence). The CDR3 DNA reads as TGTGCCAGCAGCTTACCTGGACAGGGGCCCGGGGAGCTGTTTTTT. Translating gives CASSLPGQGPGELFF.

This chain links TRBV21-1 with TRBJ2-3; the table's TRBD2 call for D was not verified on the DNA. TRBV21-1 corresponds to a pseudogene. CDR3 length: 24 amino acids. The CDR3 DNA reads as TGTGCCAGCAGCAACGGGGGGTTCGGGGGGAGACTAGCGGGAGAGGGGGGCGGGACAGATACGCAGTATTTT. It yields the protein CASSNGGFGGRLAGEGGGTDTQYF.

This clonotype was found a few times. The rearrangement joins TRBV6-5 to TRBJ2-7; TRBD2 is a possible D gene (6 bases). The CDR3 is made up of 12 amino acids. V was pared by 2 bases and J by 7 bases, with 9 bases between. CDR1 and CDR2 (germline): MNHEY, SVGAGI. The DNA of the CDR3 is TGTGCCAGCAGTTACGGGGCGGGGGAGCAGTACTTC. This codes for CASSYGAGEQYF.

Ten or more counts support this clonotype. The V and J genes are TRBV24-1 and TRBJ2-3; D unclear. This CDR3 has 16 residues. V gave up 0 bases and J gave up 0 bases, with 9 bases separating them. Per the germline V gene, CDR1 is KGHDR and CDR2 is SFDVKD. CDR3 sequence (DNA): TGTGCCACCAGTGATTTGACGGTTACTAGCACAGATACGCAGTATTTT. It is translated as CATSDLTVTSTDTQYF.

V usage is TRBV6-5 and J usage is TRBJ2-5; possibly TRBD1 or TRBD2 for D (5 bases each). In germline, CDR1 is MNHEY, CDR2 SVGAGI. Between the trimmed V and J ends, which lost 2 bases and 1 base, there was a span of 8 bases. The CDR3 spans 14 residues. This chain's CDR3 is CASSYGTLQETQYF. The CDR3 DNA follows: TGTGCCAGCAGTTACGGGACCCTCCAAGAGACCCAGTACTTC.

This clonotype has a count of ten or more. This chain uses TRBV2 with TRBJ2-7; D is ambiguous. Looked up from germline, CDR1 is SNHLY and CDR2 is FYNNEI. Between the trimmed V and J ends, which lost 8 bases and 4 bases, there was a span of 9 bases. The CDR3 sequence is 11 residues long. CDR3 in amino acids: CASSDGYEQYF. The CDR3 coding sequence is TGTGCCAGCTCCGATGGGTACGAGCAGTACTTC.

This clonotype was seen at least ten times. CDR3 in amino acids: CASWVSGGNQPQHF. DNA for the CDR3: TGTGCCAGCTGGGTATCGGGGGGCAATCAGCCCCAGCATTTT. V and J are TRBV6-6 and TRBJ1-5; tentatively, D is TRBD1 (5 bases). V lost 8 bases to trimming and J lost 2 bases, with 13 bases between them. CDR3 length: 14 residues. Per the germline V gene, CDR1 is MNHNY and CDR2 is SVGAGI (reference sequence).

This clonotype has just a few counts. V gene TRBV9 combines with J gene TRBJ2-7; 7 bases agree with TRBD2. The germline V gene has CDR1 SGDLS and CDR2 YYNGEE. The CDR3 runs 15 residues. J lost 0 bases, V lost 0 bases, and 3 bases had no gene match. The CDR3 nucleotides are TGTGCCAGCAGCGTAGGGGGACTAACCTCCTACGAGCAGTACTTC. It yields the protein CASSVGGLTSYEQYF.

This clonotype has ten or more counts. The chain uses TRBV2 and TRBJ1-2; 10 bases are a match to TRBD1. The ends lost 9 bases at V and 0 bases at J; junction bases unmatched: 7. This CDR3 spans 15 amino acids. The germline V gene encodes CDR1 SNHLY and CDR2 FYNNEI. The CDR3 bases are TGTGCCAGGGGACAGGGGCGCGGAACTAACTATGGCTACACCTTC. The encoded protein is CARGQGRGTNYGYTF.

A remark on this clonotype: With a much larger clone just one base away, this may be a read error. The chain carries TRBV19 and TRBJ2-7, with TRBD2 identical over 7 bases. The CDR3 covers 14 residues. CDR1 is LNHDA and CDR2 is SQIVND in the germline V gene (reference sequence). CDR3 loop: CASSIAGASDEQHF. The CDR3 DNA follows: TGTGCCAGTAGTATTGCGGGAGCCTCCGACGAGCAGCACTTC.

This clonotype has a count of ten or more. DNA of the CDR3: TGTGCCAGCAGCCAAGCAGGGGGTCGAGGTAATGAGCAGTTCTTC. Encoded protein: CASSQAGGRGNEQFF. The chain joins TRBV14 to TRBJ2-1, with TRBD1 identical over 7 bases. This CDR3 spans 15 amino acids. J was trimmed by 7 bases and V by 1 base; bases with no gene match: 7. Germline lookup yields CDR1 SGHDN and CDR2 FVKESK.

This clonotype came up many times. This chain links TRBV29-1 with TRBJ1-1; D possibly corresponds to TRBD1 (5 bases). The CDR3 sequence is 16 residues long. Germline V gives CDR1 SQVTM, CDR2 ANQGSEA. The V gene lost 5 bases and the J gene lost 5 bases, with 24 bases spanning the gap. The CDR3 protein is CSVSSDSRGVRTEAFF. Written as DNA, the CDR3 is TGCAGCGTTTCAAGTGACAGTAGGGGAGTACGAACTGAAGCTTTCTTT.